A selection of T cell receptor beta chains follows, all from one sample in a study of T cell responses to AZD1222 COVID-19 vaccine. The method was immunoSEQ multiplex PCR; TCRdb's version includes in-frame clones alone and lacks a portion of them. The sample holds roughly 190,000 clones, 90% to 95% seen once. This specimen consisted of peripheral blood, obtained on day 0 of AZD1222 vaccination. The receptors come from an adult in good health. The CDR3 runs from the conserved cysteine through the conserved F or W. D genes are given only for firm matches. Clone size appears in some rows only: once, few, many, or a class for an expanded clone.

len	v_gene	abundance	d_gene	j_gene	CDR3aa	CDR3nt
13	TRBV30	few	.	TRBJ2-7	CAWSPGQTYEQYF	TGTGCCTGGAGTCCGGGACAAACCTACGAGCAGTACTTC
14	TRBV6-6	.	TRBD2	TRBJ2-7	CATKPSGRGGEQYF	TGTGCCACCAAACCTAGCGGGCGGGGGGGCGAGCAGTACTTC
16	TRBV28	.	.	TRBJ2-1	CASTYPGLPLNNEQFF	TGTGCCAGCACGTACCCGGGACTCCCCCTCAACAATGAGCAGTTCTTC
15	TRBV10-3	.	TRBD1	TRBJ2-5	CAISEDRGGQETQYF	TGTGCCATCAGTGAGGACAGGGGTGGGCAAGAGACCCAGTACTTC
12	TRBV7-9	.	.	TRBJ1-1	CASSLSWGEAFF	TGTGCCAGCAGCCTAAGTTGGGGTGAAGCTTTCTTT
14	TRBV19	.	.	TRBJ2-1	CASRPREGRNEQFF	TGTGCCAGTAGACCTAGAGAGGGCCGAAATGAGCAGTTCTTC
19	TRBV4-1	.	TRBD2	TRBJ2-3	CASSQVGRGAGGRTDTQYF	TGCGCCAGCAGCCAAGTAGGAAGAGGAGCGGGGGGCCGCACAGATACGCAGTATTTT
13	TRBV3-1/TRBV3-2	once	TRBD1	TRBJ1-1	CASTPGGDTEAFF	TGTGCCAGCACCCCAGGGGGGGACACTGAAGCTTTCTTT
14	TRBV27	.	TRBD1	TRBJ1-4	CASSYQGATEKLFF	TGTGCCAGCAGTTATCAGGGGGCGACTGAAAAACTGTTTTTT
13	TRBV2	.	.	TRBJ1-3	CASSQTRDNTIYF	TGTGCCAGCAGTCAAACGCGAGACAACACCATATATTTT